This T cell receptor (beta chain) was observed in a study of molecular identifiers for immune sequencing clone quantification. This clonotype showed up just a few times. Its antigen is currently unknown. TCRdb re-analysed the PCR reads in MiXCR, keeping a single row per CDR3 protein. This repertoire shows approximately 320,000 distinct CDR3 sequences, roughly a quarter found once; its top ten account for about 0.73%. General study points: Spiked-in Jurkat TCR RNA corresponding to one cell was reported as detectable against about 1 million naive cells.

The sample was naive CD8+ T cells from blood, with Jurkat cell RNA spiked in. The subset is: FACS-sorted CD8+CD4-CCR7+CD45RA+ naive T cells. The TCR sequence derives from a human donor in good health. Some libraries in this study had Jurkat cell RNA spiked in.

DNA of the CDR3: TGTGCCAGCAGCTACAGGGGTGGTGAAAAACTGTTTTTT. As protein: CASSYRGGEKLFF. This chain connects TRBV12-3 or TRBV12-4 to TRBJ1-4; 7 bases fit TRBD1. This CDR3 has 13 amino acids. J was trimmed by 7 bases and V by 6 bases; bases with no gene match: 5.